This entry lists 5 T cell receptor beta chains sequenced from one sample in a study of ipilimumab plus nivolumab after autologous stem cell transplantation. The table came from immunoSEQ multiplex PCR; TCRdb's copy has only in-frame clones and leaves some out. The sample holds some 40,000 clones; about 92% are singletons and the top ten take 0.9%. This specimen consisted of PBMCs, obtained in a trial of ipilimumab plus nivolumab as post-transplant consolidation. The receptors derive from a male donor with multiple myeloma.

V gene TRBV5-1 combines with J gene TRBJ2-2; TRBD2 matches at 10 bases. The CDR3 runs to 15 residues. Germline CDR1 and CDR2: SGHRS and YFSETQ. The V segment lost 5 bases and the J segment 3 bases; nucleotides outside the gene matches: 4. CDR3 nucleotides: TGCGCCAGCAGACCAGCGGGAGGGTACACCGGGGAGCTGTTTTTT. Protein sequence: CASRPAGGYTGELFF.

This clone is a singleton in its sample. This chain links TRBV7-3 with TRBJ2-1; 10 bases match TRBD2. Trimming removed 5 bases from V and 3 bases from J; junction bases left unmatched: 7. There are 16 residues in the CDR3. The germline gives CDR1 SGHTA, CDR2 FQGTGA. CDR3 DNA sequence: TGTGCCAGCAGCCTAATAGCGGGAGGCTTCTACAATGAGCAGTTCTTC. As protein: CASSLIAGGFYNEQFF.

The V and J genes are TRBV29-1 and TRBJ2-3; D ambiguous. V dropped 0 bases and J dropped 0 bases, with 4 bases sitting between them. The germline gives CDR1 SQVTM, CDR2 ANQGSEA. The CDR3 has 13 amino acids. This CDR3 is CSVEERSTDTQYF. CDR3 nucleotides: TGCAGCGTTGAAGAAAGGAGCACAGATACGCAGTATTTT.

The J gene is TRBJ2-1, the V gene TRBV7-9; tentative D call: TRBD1 (5 bases). Deletions cut 4 bases from V and 7 bases from J, with 14 bases between. The CDR3 totals 14 residues. Looked up from germline, CDR1 is SEHNR and CDR2 is FQNEAQ (reference sequence). The CDR3, as DNA: TGTGCCAGCAGCTACGGAAGGGGCCTAAATGAGCAGTTCTTC. Residues: CASSYGRGLNEQFF. Using reference TRBV7-9 and TRBJ2-1 for the parts outside the CDR3, the full variable domain is DTGVSQNPRHKITKRGQNVTFRCDPISEHNRLYWYRQTLGQGPEFLTYFQNEAQLEKSRLLSDRFSAERPKGSFSTLEIQRTEQGDSAMYLCASSYGRGLNEQFFGPGTRLTVL.

The chain links TRBV9 to TRBJ2-3, with TRBD2 matching 10 bases. The CDR3 runs to 17 residues. Germline V lookup: CDR1 SGDLS, CDR2 YYNGEE. V trimming: 0 bases; J trimming: 2 bases; junction bases outside the gene matches: 6. CDR3 coding DNA: TGTGCCAGCAGCGTAGGCCTAGCGGGAGCTCCCACAGATACGCAGTATTTT. It is translated as CASSVGLAGAPTDTQYF.